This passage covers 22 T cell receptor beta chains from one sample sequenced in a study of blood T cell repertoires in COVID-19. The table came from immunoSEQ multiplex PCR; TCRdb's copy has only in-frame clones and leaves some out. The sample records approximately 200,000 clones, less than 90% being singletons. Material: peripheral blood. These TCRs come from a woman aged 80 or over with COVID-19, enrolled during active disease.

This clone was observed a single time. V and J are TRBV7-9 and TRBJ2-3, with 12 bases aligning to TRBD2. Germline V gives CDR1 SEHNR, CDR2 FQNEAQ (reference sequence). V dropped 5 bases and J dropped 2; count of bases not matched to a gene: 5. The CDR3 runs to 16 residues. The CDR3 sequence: CASSVGLAGNTDTQYF. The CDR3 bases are TGTGCCAGCAGCGTAGGACTAGCGGGGAACACAGATACGCAGTATTTT. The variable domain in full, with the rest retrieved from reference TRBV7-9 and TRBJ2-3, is DTGVSQNPRHKITKRGQNVTFRCDPISEHNRLYWYRQTLGQGPEFLTYFQNEAQLEKSRLLSDRFSAERPKGSFSTLEIQRTEQGDSAMYLCASSVGLAGNTDTQYFGPGTRLTVL.

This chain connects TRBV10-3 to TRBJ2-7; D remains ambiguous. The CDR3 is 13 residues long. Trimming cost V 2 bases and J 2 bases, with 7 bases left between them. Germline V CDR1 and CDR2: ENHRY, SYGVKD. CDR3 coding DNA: TGTGCCATCAGTGAGGGGCTCCCCTACGAGCAGTACGTC. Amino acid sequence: CAISEGLPYEQYV.

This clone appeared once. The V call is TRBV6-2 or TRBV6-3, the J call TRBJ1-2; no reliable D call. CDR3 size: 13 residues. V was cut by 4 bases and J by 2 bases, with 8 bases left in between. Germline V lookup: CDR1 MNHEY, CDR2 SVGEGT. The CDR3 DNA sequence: TGTGCCAGCAGTTCTCGACTAAACTATGGCTACACCTTC. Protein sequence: CASSSRLNYGYTF.

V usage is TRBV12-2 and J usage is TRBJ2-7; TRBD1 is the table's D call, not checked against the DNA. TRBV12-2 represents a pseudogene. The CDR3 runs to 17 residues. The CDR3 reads CASRIYGGQGAVDEQYF. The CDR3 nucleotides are TGTGCAAGTCGCATATACGGTGGACAGGGGGCTGTCGACGAGCAGTACTTC.

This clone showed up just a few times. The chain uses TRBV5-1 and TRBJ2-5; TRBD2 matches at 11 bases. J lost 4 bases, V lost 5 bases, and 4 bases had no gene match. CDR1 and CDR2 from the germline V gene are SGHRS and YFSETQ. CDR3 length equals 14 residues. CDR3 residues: CASRGGLAGETQYF. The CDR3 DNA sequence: TGCGCCAGCAGGGGCGGACTAGCGGGAGAGACCCAGTACTTC. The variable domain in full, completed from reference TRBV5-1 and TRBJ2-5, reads KAGVTQTPRYLIKTRGQQVTLSCSPISGHRSVSWYQQTPGQGLQFLFEYFSETQRNKGNFPGRFSGRQFSNSRSEMNVSTLELGDSALYLCASRGGLAGETQYFGPGTRLLVL.

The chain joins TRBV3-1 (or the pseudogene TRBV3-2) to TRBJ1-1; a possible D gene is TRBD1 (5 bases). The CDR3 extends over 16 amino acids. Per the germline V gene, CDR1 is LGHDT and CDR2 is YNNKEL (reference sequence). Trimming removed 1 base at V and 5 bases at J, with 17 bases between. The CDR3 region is CASSQGGGWTGTEAFF. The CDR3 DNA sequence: TGTGCCAGCAGCCAAGGGGGGGGATGGACGGGAACTGAAGCTTTCTTT.

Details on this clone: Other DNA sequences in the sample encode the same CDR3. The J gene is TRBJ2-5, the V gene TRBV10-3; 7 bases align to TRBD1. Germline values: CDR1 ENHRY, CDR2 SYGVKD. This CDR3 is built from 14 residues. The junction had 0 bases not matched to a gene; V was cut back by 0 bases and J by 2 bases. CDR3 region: CAISESGQQETQYF. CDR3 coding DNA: TGTGCCATCAGTGAGTCGGGACAGCAAGAGACCCAGTACTTC.

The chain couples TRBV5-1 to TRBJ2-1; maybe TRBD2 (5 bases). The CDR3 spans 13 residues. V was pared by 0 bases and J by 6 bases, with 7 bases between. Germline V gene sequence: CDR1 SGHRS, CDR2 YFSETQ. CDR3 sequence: CASSLVGSNEQFF. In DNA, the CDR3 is TGCGCCAGCAGCTTGGTAGGGAGCAATGAGCAGTTCTTC.

CDR3 sequence (DNA): TGTGCCAGCAGCCTACGACTGGATAATGAAAAACTGTTTTTT. It yields the protein CASSLRLDNEKLFF. The chain couples TRBV7-9 to TRBJ1-4; D remains ambiguous. The germline gives CDR1 SEHNR, CDR2 FQNEAQ (reference sequence). This CDR3 has 14 amino acids. The V gene lost 5 bases and the J gene lost 4 bases, with 11 bases spanning the gap. Full variable domain (outside the CDR3, taken from reference TRBV7-9 and TRBJ1-4): DTGVSQNPRHKITKRGQNVTFRCDPISEHNRLYWYRQTLGQGPEFLTYFQNEAQLEKSRLLSDRFSAERPKGSFSTLEIQRTEQGDSAMYLCASSLRLDNEKLFFGSGTQLSVL.

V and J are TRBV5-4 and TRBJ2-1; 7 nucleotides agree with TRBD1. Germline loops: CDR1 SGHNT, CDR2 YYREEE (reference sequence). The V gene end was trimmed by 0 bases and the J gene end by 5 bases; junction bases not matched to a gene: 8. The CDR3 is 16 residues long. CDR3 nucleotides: TGTGCCAGCAGCTTGGTCCTTGGGACAGCTCACAATGAGCAGTTCTTC. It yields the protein CASSLVLGTAHNEQFF.

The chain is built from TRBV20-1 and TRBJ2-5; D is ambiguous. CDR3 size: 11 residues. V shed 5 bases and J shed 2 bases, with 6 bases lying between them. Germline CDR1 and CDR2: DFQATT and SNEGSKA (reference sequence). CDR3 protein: CSALLQETQYF. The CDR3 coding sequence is TGCAGTGCTCTGCTACAAGAGACCCAGTACTTC.

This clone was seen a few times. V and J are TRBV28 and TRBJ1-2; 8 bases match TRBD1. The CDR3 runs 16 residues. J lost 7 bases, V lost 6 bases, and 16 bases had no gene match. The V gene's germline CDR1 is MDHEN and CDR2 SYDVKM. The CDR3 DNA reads TGTGCCAGCAGCCTCGGTGGGACAGGCCTCTTTGGTGGCTACACCTTC. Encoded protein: CASSLGGTGLFGGYTF.

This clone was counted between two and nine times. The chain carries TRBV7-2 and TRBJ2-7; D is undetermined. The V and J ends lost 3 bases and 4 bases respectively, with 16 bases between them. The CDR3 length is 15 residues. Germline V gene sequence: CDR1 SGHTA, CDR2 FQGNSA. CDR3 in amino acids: CASSFASGLSYEQYF. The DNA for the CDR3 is TGTGCCAGCAGCTTCGCTTCGGGTTTGAGTTACGAGCAGTACTTC. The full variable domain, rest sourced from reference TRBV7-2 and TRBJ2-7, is GAGVSQSPSNKVTEKGKDVELRCDPISGHTALYWYRQSLGQGLEFLIYFQGNSAPDKSGLPSDRFSAERTGGSVSTLTIQRTQQEDSAVYLCASSFASGLSYEQYFGPGTRLTVT.

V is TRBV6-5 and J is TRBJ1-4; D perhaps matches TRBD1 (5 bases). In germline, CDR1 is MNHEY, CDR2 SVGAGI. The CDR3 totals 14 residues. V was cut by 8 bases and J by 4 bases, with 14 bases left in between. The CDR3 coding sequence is TGTGCCAGCGGCCCGGGACTGATTAATGAAAAACTGTTTTTT. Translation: CASGPGLINEKLFF.

The CDR3 DNA reads TGTGCCAGCAGTCGGAGGGGACAGGGGGATGAAAAACTGTTTTTT. It translates to CASSRRGQGDEKLFF. The chain recombines TRBV2 with TRBJ1-4; TRBD1 matches 11 bases. The ends lost 5 bases at V and 6 bases at J; junction bases unmatched: 5. Germline CDR1 is SNHLY and CDR2 is FYNNEI. This CDR3 is 15 amino acids long. Full variable domain (remainder filled in from reference TRBV2 and TRBJ1-4): EPEVTQTPSHQVTQMGQEVILRCVPISNHLYFYWYRQILGQKVEFLVSFYNNEISEKSEIFDDQFSVERPDGSNFTLKIRSTKLEDSAMYFCASSRRGQGDEKLFFGSGTQLSVL.

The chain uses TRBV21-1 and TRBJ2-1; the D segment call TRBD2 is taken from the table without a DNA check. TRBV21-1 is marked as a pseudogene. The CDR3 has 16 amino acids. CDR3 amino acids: CASTVEGGRTYNEQFF. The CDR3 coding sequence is TGTGCCAGCACCGTGGAGGGGGGGAGGACCTACAATGAGCAGTTCTTC.

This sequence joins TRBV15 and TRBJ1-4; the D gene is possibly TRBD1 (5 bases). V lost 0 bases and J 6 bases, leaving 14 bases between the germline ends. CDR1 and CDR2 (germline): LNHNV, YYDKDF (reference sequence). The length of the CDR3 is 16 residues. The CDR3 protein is CATSRDLVRVDEKLFF. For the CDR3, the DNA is TGTGCCACCAGCAGAGATCTCGTCAGGGTGGATGAAAAACTGTTTTTT.

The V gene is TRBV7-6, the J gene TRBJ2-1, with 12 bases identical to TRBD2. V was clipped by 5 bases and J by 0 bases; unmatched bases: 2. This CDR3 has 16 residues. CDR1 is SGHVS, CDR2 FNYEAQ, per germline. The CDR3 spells CASSPSGGGSYNEQFF. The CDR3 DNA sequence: TGTGCCAGCAGCCCTAGCGGGGGGGGCTCCTACAATGAGCAGTTCTTC.

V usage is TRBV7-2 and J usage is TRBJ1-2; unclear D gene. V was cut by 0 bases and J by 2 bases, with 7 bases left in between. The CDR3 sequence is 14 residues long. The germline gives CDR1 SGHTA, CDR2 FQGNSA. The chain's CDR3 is CASSLAPGNYGYTF. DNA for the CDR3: TGTGCCAGCAGCTTAGCGCCAGGCAACTATGGCTACACCTTC.

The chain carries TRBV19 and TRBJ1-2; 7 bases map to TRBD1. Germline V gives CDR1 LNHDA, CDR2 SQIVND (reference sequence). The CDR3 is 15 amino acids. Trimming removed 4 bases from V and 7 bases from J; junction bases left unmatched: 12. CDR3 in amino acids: CASSTSGTVVSGYTF. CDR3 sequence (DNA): TGTGCCAGTAGTACTTCCGGGACAGTCGTTTCTGGCTACACCTTC.

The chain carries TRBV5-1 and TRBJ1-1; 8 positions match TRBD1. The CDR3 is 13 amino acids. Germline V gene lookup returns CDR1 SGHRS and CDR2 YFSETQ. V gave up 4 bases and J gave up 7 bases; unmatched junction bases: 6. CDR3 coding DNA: TGCGCCAGCAGCGAACAGGGGGGCGGTGAAGCTTTCTTT. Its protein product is CASSEQGGGEAFF.

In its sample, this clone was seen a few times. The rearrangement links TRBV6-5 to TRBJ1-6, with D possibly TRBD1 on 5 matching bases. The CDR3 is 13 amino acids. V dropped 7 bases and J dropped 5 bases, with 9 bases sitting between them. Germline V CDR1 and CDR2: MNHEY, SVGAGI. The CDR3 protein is CASKIGDNSPLHF. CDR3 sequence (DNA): TGTGCCAGCAAGATAGGGGATAATTCACCCCTCCACTTT.